The rows below give T cell receptor beta chains drawn from one sample of a study of blood T cell repertoires in COVID-19. Assay: immunoSEQ multiplex PCR; the TCRdb copy retains only in-frame clones and omits some. The sample has 80,000 or so clones, 70% to 90% seen once. Material: peripheral blood. These receptors all stem from a man in his 60s with COVID-19, enrolled during active disease. The CDR3 runs from the conserved cysteine through the conserved F or W. The D gene is left open where the match is weak. Clone size is not always given. Where it is, it says once, few, many or a class for expanded clones.

>NA|TRBJ1-6|TRBV6-5|NA
TGTGCCAGCAGGCTGGAGACCTATAATTCACCCCTCCACTTT
CASRLETYNSPLHF
>TRBD2|TRBJ2-1|TRBV2|NA
TGTGCCAGCAGGGGATTGGGGGAGGGCACGGATGAGCAGTTCTTC
CASRGLGEGTDEQFF
>NA|TRBJ2-3|TRBV5-4|NA
TGTGCCAGCAGCTTTGGGCCAGATACGCAGTATTTT
CASSFGPDTQYF
>TRBD2|TRBJ2-7|TRBV29-1|NA
TGCAGCACCAGACTTACAGGACTAGCGGGCTACGAGCAGTACTTC
CSTRLTGLAGYEQYF
>TRBD2|TRBJ2-3|TRBV15|NA
TGTGCCACCAGCAGAGATGGGGGGACTAGCGGACTTAGCACAGATACGCAGTATTTT
CATSRDGGTSGLSTDTQYF
>NA|TRBJ1-2|TRBV7-9|NA
TGTGCCAGCAGCCGGTCACCTCCCTATGGCTACACCTTC
CASSRSPPYGYTF
>NA|TRBJ1-5|TRBV10-3|NA
TGTGCCATCAGTGAGCTGCAGGGTACACAGCCCCAGCATTTT
CAISELQGTQPQHF
>TRBD1|TRBJ2-1|TRBV5-1|NA
TGCGCCAGCAGCCCGGGACAGGGGATTGTCTTCTTCTTC
CASSPGQGIVFFF
>TRBD2|TRBJ2-1|TRBV9|NA
TGTGCCAGCAGCCCCCAACCGGGACTAGCCTTAGGAAATGAGCAGTTCTTC
CASSPQPGLALGNEQFF
>NA|TRBJ2-7|TRBV6-6|once
TGTGCCAGCAGTCGCGACAGTAACTACGAGCAGTACTTC
CASSRDSNYEQYF
>NA|TRBJ1-2|TRBV28|NA
TGTGCCAGCAAGACAGGAGTGAATGGCTACACCTTC
CASKTGVNGYTF
>NA|TRBJ2-7|TRBV4-2|NA
TGTGCCAGCAGCCCGGAGGGGGGGGACTTAACCTACGAGCAGTACTTC
CASSPEGGDLTYEQYF
>TRBD1|TRBJ2-7|TRBV2|NA
TGTGCCAGCAGTGCAGGGGGTCCCTCCTACGAGCAGTACTTC
CASSAGGPSYEQYF
>TRBD2|TRBJ2-3|TRBV7-3|NA
TGTGCCAGCAGCTTGCACCAAGCGGGGAGCACAGATACGCAGTATTTT
CASSLHQAGSTDTQYF
>TRBD2|TRBJ2-1|TRBV7-9|NA
TGTGCCAGCAGCTCGTTCCGCGGGAGGTCCTACAATGAGCAGTTCTTC
CASSSFRGRSYNEQFF
>TRBD2|TRBJ2-1|TRBV9|NA
TGTGCCAGCAGCGGCCCTCGGACTAGCGGGGACAATGAGCAGTTCTTC
CASSGPRTSGDNEQFF
>TRBD2|TRBJ2-5|TRBV18|NA
TGTGCCAGCTCAATACTAGCGGGGGGACTACAAGAGACCCAGTACTTC
CASSILAGGLQETQYF
>NA|TRBJ1-2|TRBV7-3|few
TGTGCCAGCAGCTTTACTGAAGAAGTAGGCTACACCTTC
CASSFTEEVGYTF
>NA|TRBJ2-2|TRBV2|NA
TGTGCCAGCAGTGGAATAGAGGGCACCGGGGAGCTGTTTTTT
CASSGIEGTGELFF
>NA|TRBJ2-7|TRBV21-1|NA
TGTGCCGAAAACAAAGGAGGGAGGAGCTCCTACGAGCAGTACTTC
CAENKGGRSSYEQYF